This T cell receptor beta chain was sequenced in a study of T cells after yellow fever vaccination. Study-wide background: It was SMART-Seq v4 Ultra Low Input that prepared the fractions with low cell numbers.

Researchers made TCR cDNA using 5'RACE template switching, and this step added a universal primer site and UMIs. TCRdb itself ran the 5' RACE reads through MiXCR, one entry per CDR3 protein. The sample consists of 500,000 to 650,000 distinct CDR3 sequences, about 12% of them appearing once. This CDR3 spans 14 amino acids. Trimming removed 3 bases at V and 5 bases at J, with 10 bases between. This clonotype appeared a few times. What it binds is not known. Whole-study results and caveats: Booster samples showed a return of most primary-vaccination clones (around 96% CD4, 88% CD8). On re-exposure, the response was weaker but peaked faster, at day 5 versus 15.

This TCR was sampled from a man aged 30 to 39 who received the YFV17D yellow fever vaccine. The J gene is TRBJ2-2, the V gene TRBV12-3 or TRBV12-4, with D perhaps TRBD2 (6 bases). The sequencing here drew on PBMCs, taken on the day of the yellow fever booster vaccination. CDR3 sequence (DNA): TGTGCCAGCAGTTTTGCGGGACGAACCGGGGAGCTGTTTTTT. Encoded protein: CASSFAGRTGELFF.